This TCR beta chain stems from a study of blood T cell repertoires in COVID-19. Background on the study: The analysed material was cDNA or gDNA that came from T cells, B-cell-depleted T cells, or PBMCs.

In the study's own analysis: Reference gene primer amplification yielded estimated nucleated cell counts. Libraries were prepared by immunoSEQ multiplex PCR; TCRdb keeps only in-frame clonotypes and omits some of them. For V, J and clone size, that table is used; D and trimming come from the DNA. This table has 390,000 or so clones, 80% to 90% appearing once. There are 14 residues in the CDR3. The germline gives CDR1 SGHTA, CDR2 FQGNSA. The V gene lost 3 bases and the J gene lost 4 bases, with 10 bases spanning the gap. Individuals aged about 18 to 100 years were recruited from 24 US areas. Cohort 3 recovery required two negative PCRs, clearance, or symptom resolution.

The sequenced sample was PBMCs or T cells enriched from blood (not recorded which). The V and J genes are TRBV7-2 and TRBJ1-3; D is perhaps TRBD1 (5 bases). The sequence came from a man between 18 and 35 years old who had recovered from COVID-19. For the CDR3, the DNA is TGTGCCAGCAGCTTGGGGACTGACGGAAACACCATATATTTT. Translating gives CASSLGTDGNTIYF.